There are a few counts of the clone carrying this T cell receptor beta chain. The antigen remains undetermined. Trimming took off 6 bases at V and 4 bases at J, with 7 bases between the two ends. The CDR3 length is 13 residues. CDR1 is SNHLY, CDR2 FYNNEI, per germline. This record belongs to a study of Tregs in tolerant kidney transplant recipients. Study findings and constraints: Biological reproducibility was not directly addressed, but technical replication error appeared minimal.

Measured with immunoSEQ multiplex PCR; TCRdb has only the in-frame clones, and not every one. The data contain around 31,000 clones, 82% of them seen just once; the ten biggest clones take up about 2.3%. Material for sequencing was Tregs from blood cultured with allogeneic cells. The receptor's source is a human donor in good health. This chain connects TRBV2 to TRBJ2-6; D is uncertain. DNA for the CDR3: TGTGCCAGCAGAGGTCAGGGGGCCAACGTCCTGACTTTC. Translated, it gives CASRGQGANVLTF.